The 24 T cell receptor beta chains reported below all come from one sample, sequenced in a study of neurological immune-mediated disorders. MiXCR, run by TCRdb on the 5' RACE reads, gives a single entry per CDR3 protein. Of some 57,000 distinct CDR3 sequences detected, more than 3.5% appear once; the ten largest clones hold 5.5% to 7.5%. Sequencing used PBMCs. Receptor source: a man aged 55 to 69 with multiple sclerosis.

This clonotype was seen repeatedly, ten times or more. The chain links TRBV12-3 or TRBV12-4 to TRBJ2-1; D is undetermined. The CDR3 runs to 15 residues. V was trimmed by 5 bases and J by 1 base, leaving 12 bases between them. The chain's CDR3 is CASSRPGGSYNEQFF. The CDR3 region has the DNA TGTGCCAGCAGTCGACCAGGTGGGTCCTACAATGAGCAGTTCTTC.

The table lists this clonotype with a few counts. The V gene is TRBV18, the J gene TRBJ2-7; D gene uncertain. From germline, CDR1 is KGHSH and CDR2 LQKENI. The CDR3 runs 13 residues. V lost 2 bases and J 2 bases, leaving 7 bases between the germline ends. The CDR3 spells CASSPLPAYEQYF. The CDR3 DNA reads TGTGCCAGCTCACCATTACCGGCCTACGAGCAGTACTTC.

Only a few counts were recorded for this clonotype. This sequence may be a read error, since a much larger clone differs from it by one base. The J gene is TRBJ2-2, the V gene TRBV5-6, with D hard to call. This CDR3 region has 13 residues. In germline, CDR1 is SGHDT, CDR2 YYEEEE. CDR3 amino acids: CVSSQPFTGELFF. The CDR3, as DNA: TGTGTCAGCAGCCAACCATTTACCGGGGAGCTGTTTTTT.

Many counts were recorded for this clonotype. The genes are TRBV2 and TRBJ2-7; D unclear. The length of the CDR3 is 15 residues. Per germline, CDR1 SNHLY and CDR2 FYNNEI. Trimming stripped 5 bases from V and 4 bases from J, with 18 bases between. CDR3 amino acids: CASSTPSERLYEQYF. CDR3 DNA: TGTGCCAGCAGTACGCCGTCCGAGCGATTGTACGAGCAGTACTTC.

This clonotype was seen a few times. A read error may be the cause here, since a much bigger clone is one base away. The chain links TRBV20-1 to TRBJ1-1; D not resolved. This CDR3 region has 13 residues. CDR1 and CDR2 from the germline V gene are DFQATT and SNEGSKA (reference sequence). The CDR3 here is CSDRFAMNTEAFF. DNA of the CDR3: TGCAGTGATAGATTTGCGATGAACACTGAAGCTTTCTTT.

This clonotype was found many times. The J gene is TRBJ2-6, the V gene TRBV5-1, with D unresolved. Germline V gene lookup returns CDR1 SGHRS and CDR2 YFSETQ. This CDR3 comprises 15 residues. With 0 bases removed from V and 2 bases from J, the gap between germline ends came to 6 bases. The CDR3 DNA reads TGCGCCAGCAGCTTGGGAGCGACTGGGGCCAACGTCCTGACTTTC. Encoded protein: CASSLGATGANVLTF.

This clonotype was seen repeatedly, ten times or more. The gene calls are TRBV5-5 and TRBJ2-2; maybe TRBD1 (7 bases). The V end was cut by 4 bases, the J end by 7 bases, with 14 bases between. Germline CDR1 and CDR2: SGHKS and YYEKEE (reference sequence). The CDR3 extends over 14 amino acids. CDR3 DNA sequence: TGTGCCAGCAGCAATTACCAGGGGGGCGGGGAGCTGTTTTTT. Protein product: CASSNYQGGGELFF.

This clonotype has a count of ten or more. The V call is TRBV29-1, the J call TRBJ2-7; 9 bases are shared with TRBD1. Per germline, CDR1 SQVTM and CDR2 ANQGSEA. The CDR3 has 12 amino acids. The trim removed 7 bases at V and 5 bases at J, leaving 6 bases unmatched. The CDR3 DNA reads as TGCAGCGCTACGGGACAGGGCGACGAGCAGTACTTC. Its protein product is CSATGQGDEQYF.

There are many counts of this clonotype. The chain carries TRBV11-2 and TRBJ2-1; 9 positions match TRBD2. J was trimmed by 8 bases and V by 3 bases; bases with no gene match: 11. This CDR3 region has 16 residues. Germline lookup yields CDR1 SGHAT and CDR2 FQNNGV. The CDR3 DNA follows: TGTGCCAGCAGCTTTAGGGGGCGACTAGCGGACGATGAGCAGTTCTTC. It yields the protein CASSFRGRLADDEQFF.

This clonotype was recorded at least ten times. The V call is TRBV7-2, the J call TRBJ1-5, with TRBD1 matching 8 bases. V lost 1 base to trimming and J lost 7 bases; unmatched junction nucleotides: 6. From germline, CDR1 is SGHTA and CDR2 FQGNSA. There are 15 residues in the CDR3. CDR3 in amino acids: CASSLGTGYLQPQHF. The DNA of the CDR3 is TGTGCCAGCAGCTTAGGGACAGGGTATTTACAGCCCCAGCATTTT. Full variable domain (rest looked up from reference TRBV7-2 and TRBJ1-5): GAGVSQSPSNKVTEKGKDVELRCDPISGHTALYWYRQSLGQGLEFLIYFQGNSAPDKSGLPSDRFSAERTGGSVSTLTIQRTQQEDSAVYLCASSLGTGYLQPQHFGDGTRLSIL.

Many counts were recorded for this clonotype. The CDR3: CSASDRNYGYTF. Here the CDR3 DNA reads TGCAGTGCTAGCGACAGGAACTATGGCTACACCTTC. This rearrangement joins TRBV20-1 to TRBJ1-2, with D possibly being TRBD1 (6 bases). The CDR3 loop spans 12 amino acids. Looked up from germline, CDR1 is DFQATT and CDR2 is SNEGSKA (reference sequence). Trimming pared 3 bases from V and 2 bases from J, leaving 7 bases between.

This clonotype was counted ten times or more. The chain carries TRBV7-2 and TRBJ2-5; D might be TRBD1 or TRBD2, each matching 6 bases. The V gene's germline CDR1 is SGHTA and CDR2 FQGNSA. This CDR3 is 16 amino acids long. The V gene lost 5 bases and the J gene lost 4 bases, with 20 bases spanning the gap. The CDR3 nucleotides read TGTGCCAGCAGCCGCCCCGCAGGCGGAGGGGGAGAGACCCAGTACTTC. This sequence encodes CASSRPAGGGGETQYF.

This clonotype appeared many times. The chain is built from TRBV28 and TRBJ2-3; D gene unclear. With 3 bases removed from V and 4 bases from J, the gap between germline ends came to 14 bases. This CDR3 has 15 amino acids. Looked up from germline, CDR1 is MDHEN and CDR2 is SYDVKM. For the CDR3, the DNA is TGTGCCAGCAGTTTGGTTCTCCCAGAGGCAGATACGCAGTATTTT. This gives the protein CASSLVLPEADTQYF.

This clonotype was counted many times. The chain combines TRBV20-1 with TRBJ2-1; 8 nucleotides line up with TRBD2. The CDR3 is 14 amino acids. CDR1 is DFQATT, CDR2 SNEGSKA, per germline (reference sequence). After removal of 3 bases from V and 7 bases from J, the junction contained 8 bases not matched to a gene. The CDR3 reads CSASLAGGFNEQFF. CDR3 in DNA: TGCAGTGCTAGTCTGGCGGGGGGATTTAATGAGCAGTTCTTC.

Remarks on this clonotype: With a much larger clone just one base away, this may be a read error. This chain uses TRBV15 with TRBJ2-1, with 8 bases aligning to TRBD1. V lost 0 bases to trimming and J lost 3 bases; unmatched junction nucleotides: 4. Germline V CDR1 and CDR2: LNHNV, YYDKDF (reference sequence). This CDR3 is built from 16 residues. The CDR3 DNA follows: TGTGCCACCAGCAGAGAGGACAGGGTGGACTACAATGAGCAGTTCTTC. Its protein product is CATSREDRVDYNEQFF.

This clonotype was counted at least ten times. V and J are TRBV12-3 or TRBV12-4 and TRBJ2-5; D might be TRBD2 (6 bases). Trimming took off 7 bases at V and 4 bases at J, with 13 bases between the two ends. This CDR3 region has 13 residues. The CDR3 region is CASTLAQLETQYF. Written as DNA, the CDR3 is TGTGCCAGCACCCTAGCGCAATTAGAGACCCAGTACTTC.

The sample holds a few counts of this clonotype. The chain links TRBV11-3 to TRBJ1-1; D is uncertain. The CDR3 consists of 14 residues. V shed 8 bases and J shed 0 bases, with 13 bases lying between them. Germline CDR1 SGHNT, CDR2 YENEEA. CDR3 in DNA: TGTGCCAGCCGCCGACTGTCGATGAACACTGAAGCTTTCTTT. Translating it yields CASRRLSMNTEAFF.

The table lists this clonotype with many counts. This rearrangement joins TRBV6-2 or TRBV6-3 to TRBJ2-7; 7 nucleotides match TRBD1. Trimming at V came to 7 bases and at J to 2 bases, leaving 5 bases not matched to a gene. The length of the CDR3 is 13 residues. CDR1 MNHEY and CDR2 SVGEGT come from the germline V gene. The CDR3 region is CASNTGVTYEQYF. In nucleotides, the CDR3 is TGTGCCAGCAATACAGGGGTCACCTACGAGCAGTACTTC.

This clonotype was observed a few times. One end of the junction does not line up with germline, which may come from a read error. V gene TRBV4-1 combines with J gene TRBJ2-3, with D unclear. The CDR3 has 14 amino acids. Per the germline V gene, CDR1 is MGHRA and CDR2 is YSYEKL. CDR3 amino acids: CASSQGRYTDTQYF. As DNA, the CDR3 is TGCGCCAGCAGTCAAGGCCGATATACAGATACGCAGTATTTT.

This clonotype was detected many times. The chain has TRBV4-2 and TRBJ1-1; D unclear. This CDR3 is 15 amino acids long. Trimming left V 2 bases short and J 2 bases short, with 12 bases between. Germline loops: CDR1 LGHNA, CDR2 YNFKEQ. The CDR3 coding sequence is TGTGCCAGCAGCCAATCACGGACGGGCAACACTGAAGCTTTCTTT. It encodes CASSQSRTGNTEAFF.

At least ten counts were recorded for this clonotype. The V gene is TRBV5-1, the J gene TRBJ1-4; no reliable D call. Germline CDR1 and CDR2: SGHRS and YFSETQ. V dropped 4 bases and J dropped 7 bases, with 14 bases sitting between them. This CDR3 is built from 14 residues. CDR3 DNA sequence: TGCGCCAGCAGCGACGGCCTGGTCGGTGAAAAACTGTTTTTT. The encoded protein is CASSDGLVGEKLFF.

There are many counts of this clonotype. The chain couples TRBV5-1 to TRBJ2-2; 9 positions agree with TRBD1. The CDR3 has 16 amino acids. The V gene end was trimmed by 2 bases and the J gene end by 7 bases; junction bases not matched to a gene: 9. Germline V gives CDR1 SGHRS, CDR2 YFSETQ. The CDR3 sequence: CASSFKPGQGVGELFF. The CDR3, as DNA: TGCGCCAGCAGCTTTAAGCCGGGACAGGGCGTCGGGGAGCTGTTTTTT.

This clonotype occurred many times. The V gene is TRBV20-1, the J gene TRBJ2-7; D gene uncertain. Trimming cost V 3 bases and J 2 bases, with 11 bases left between them. The germline gives CDR1 DFQATT, CDR2 SNEGSKA (reference sequence). The CDR3 sequence is 13 residues long. The CDR3 coding sequence is TGCAGTGCTAGTAGGGCGGCGACCTACGAGCAGTACTTC. Translated, it gives CSASRAATYEQYF.

CDR3 bases: TGTGCCAGCAGCTACGGATTGACAGGGTCGAACACTGAAGCTTTCTTT. It translates to CASSYGLTGSNTEAFF. This sequence joins TRBV5-6 and TRBJ1-1, with 7 bases that match TRBD1. CDR1 SGHDT and CDR2 YYEEEE come from the germline V gene. J lost 1 base, V lost 3 bases, and 9 bases had no gene match. The length of the CDR3 is 16 residues.